The 21 T cell receptor beta chains reported below all come from one sample, sequenced in a study of blood T cell repertoires in COVID-19. Some clones are missing from TCRdb's copy, which holds only in-frame ones; the method was immunoSEQ multiplex PCR. The data show roughly 77,000 clones, 76% seen once. Sequencing used peripheral blood. The receptors come from a man aged 55 to 70 with COVID-19, enrolled during active disease.

The chain combines TRBV11-1 with TRBJ2-3; 8 bases align to TRBD2. V shed 8 bases, J shed 2 bases, and the junction held 3 bases outside the gene matches. The CDR3 runs to 13 residues. From germline, CDR1 is SGHAT and CDR2 FQDESV (reference sequence). This CDR3 is CASEREYTDTQYF. The CDR3 DNA reads as TGTGCCAGCGAGCGGGAGTACACAGATACGCAGTATTTT.

V is TRBV19 and J is TRBJ2-4; 7 bases are shared with TRBD1. The germline V gene encodes CDR1 LNHDA and CDR2 SQIVND (reference sequence). This CDR3 is 17 amino acids long. With 3 bases clipped from V and 0 bases from J, the junction kept 8 bases outside the gene matches. CDR3 loop: CASSIRDSTLAKNIQYF. The CDR3, as DNA: TGTGCCAGTAGTATTCGGGACAGCACCTTAGCCAAAAACATTCAGTACTTC.

This chain's CDR3 is CASSPVDKDNSPLHF. CDR3 DNA sequence: TGTGCCAGCTCACCAGTGGACAAGGATAATTCACCCCTCCACTTT. V usage is TRBV18 and J usage is TRBJ1-6; possibly TRBD1 for D (5 bases). The length of the CDR3 is 15 residues. The V gene lost 2 bases and the J gene lost 5 bases, with 10 bases spanning the gap. The germline CDR1 and CDR2 sequences are KGHSH and LQKENI. Variable domain in full (rest from reference TRBV18 and TRBJ1-6): NAGVMQNPRHLVRRRGQEARLRCSPMKGHSHVYWYRQLPEEGLKFMVYLQKENIIDESGMPKERFSAEFPKEGPSILRIQQVVRGDSAAYFCASSPVDKDNSPLHFGNGTRLTVT.

The J gene is TRBJ2-7, the V gene TRBV12-3 or TRBV12-4, with a weak D call TRBD1 (5 bases). This CDR3 comprises 13 residues. Between the trimmed V and J ends, which lost 3 bases and 3 bases, there was a span of 9 bases. The CDR3 DNA follows: TGTGCCAGCAGTTTCGGACAACTCTACGAGCAGTACTTC. This gives the protein CASSFGQLYEQYF.

This clone was seen repeatedly, ten times or more. CDR3 residues: CASSRTGGNQPQHF. The CDR3 DNA is TGTGCCAGCAGTCGAACAGGGGGGAATCAGCCCCAGCATTTT. The rearrangement links TRBV28 to TRBJ1-5, with 8 bases aligning to TRBD1. The trim removed 5 bases at V and 4 bases at J, leaving 4 bases unmatched. The germline gives CDR1 MDHEN, CDR2 SYDVKM. The CDR3 loop spans 14 amino acids.

This chain joins TRBV3-1 (or the pseudogene TRBV3-2) and TRBJ1-5; TRBD1 is a possible D gene (5 bases). In germline, CDR1 is LGHDT, CDR2 YNNKEL (reference sequence). The V and J ends lost 9 bases and 7 bases respectively, with 7 bases between them. This CDR3 region has 10 residues. The CDR3 spells CAREGQPQHF. CDR3 DNA: TGTGCCAGGGAGGGGCAGCCCCAGCATTTT.

The chain combines TRBV7-2 with TRBJ2-3; 10 positions match TRBD2. The CDR3 consists of 14 residues. Germline V gene sequence: CDR1 SGHTA, CDR2 FQGNSA. The J segment lost 5 bases and the V segment lost 1 base, leaving 0 bases of the junction unmatched. The CDR3 sequence is CASSLGTSGDTQYF. The DNA for the CDR3 is TGTGCCAGCAGCTTAGGGACTAGCGGAGATACGCAGTATTTT.

This chain connects TRBV2 to TRBJ2-5; maybe TRBD2 (5 bases). The V end was cut by 10 bases, the J end by 5 bases, with 14 bases between. CDR1 is SNHLY, CDR2 FYNNEI, per germline. This CDR3 has 12 amino acids. This chain's CDR3 is CATQERMETQYF. In nucleotides, the CDR3 is TGTGCCACCCAAGAGCGGATGGAGACCCAGTACTTC.

V usage is TRBV2 and J usage is TRBJ1-5; TRBD1 might be the D (6 bases). The V end lost 4 bases, the J end lost 15 bases, and 19 bases lay between the germline ends. The CDR3 is made up of 13 amino acids. Germline CDR1 reads SNHLY; CDR2 reads FYNNEI. CDR3 residues: CASSAQGPQLLHF. CDR3 in DNA: TGTGCCAGCAGTGCACAGGGTCCACAGTTGTTGCATTTT.

The rearrangement joins TRBV7-9 to TRBJ1-4; no clear D gene. The length of the CDR3 is 13 residues. The V end lost 7 bases, the J end lost 0 bases, and 6 bases lay between the germline ends. From germline, CDR1 is SEHNR and CDR2 FQNEAQ (reference sequence). The CDR3 is CASKEATNEKLFF. For the CDR3, the DNA is TGTGCCAGCAAGGAGGCAACTAATGAAAAACTGTTTTTT.

The chain carries TRBV18 and TRBJ1-3; possible D gene TRBD1, 5 bases. The CDR3 length is 16 residues. Trimming took off 2 bases at V and 0 bases at J, with 11 bases between the two ends. The V gene's germline CDR1 is KGHSH and CDR2 LQKENI. The CDR3 spells CASSPSADSSGNTIYF. CDR3 DNA sequence: TGTGCCAGCTCACCAAGCGCAGACAGCTCTGGAAACACCATATATTTT.

This clone was counted ten times or more. This chain links TRBV7-9 with TRBJ1-5; D is uncertain. V was shortened by 3 bases and J by 0 bases, with 6 bases between the two germline ends. CDR3 size: 14 residues. Germline V CDR1 and CDR2: SEHNR, FQNEAQ (reference sequence). The DNA for the CDR3 is TGTGCCAGCAGCTTTCGCGGTAGCAATCAGCCCCAGCATTTT. This encodes CASSFRGSNQPQHF.

The J gene is TRBJ1-4, the V gene TRBV3-1 (or the pseudogene TRBV3-2); TRBD1 agrees at 10 bases. The CDR3 consists of 17 residues. In germline, CDR1 is LGHDT, CDR2 YNNKEL (reference sequence). The V gene end was trimmed by 0 bases and the J gene end by 8 bases; junction bases not matched to a gene: 9. This CDR3 reads CASSQDYWGTGDEKLFF. CDR3 nucleotide sequence: TGTGCCAGCAGCCAAGATTATTGGGGGACAGGGGACGAAAAACTGTTTTTT.

V is TRBV10-2 and J is TRBJ2-2; no firm D call. The germline V and J ends were trimmed by 2 bases and 6 bases, with 7 bases remaining between them. The germline V gene encodes CDR1 WSHSY and CDR2 SAAADI. This CDR3 region has 13 residues. Written as DNA, the CDR3 is TGCGCCAGCAGTGAGCAGTGGTCCGGGGAGCTGTTTTTT. It translates to CASSEQWSGELFF.

The CDR3 DNA sequence: TGTGCCAGCAGCCCCTCAGGGGGTTTAGAGACCCAGTACTTC. It translates to CASSPSGGLETQYF. The chain recombines TRBV3-1 (or the pseudogene TRBV3-2) with TRBJ2-5; 7 bases are shared with TRBD1. CDR3 length: 14 amino acids. In germline, CDR1 is LGHDT, CDR2 YNNKEL (reference sequence). The junction had 6 bases not matched to a gene; V was cut back by 4 bases and J by 4 bases.

The V and J genes are TRBV6-1 and TRBJ1-1, with 7 positions matching TRBD1. The V segment lost 3 bases and the J segment 7 bases; nucleotides outside the gene matches: 8. CDR1 and CDR2 from the germline V gene are MNHNS and SASEGT. The CDR3 consists of 14 residues. The CDR3 here is CASSEKGQVHEAFF. The CDR3, as DNA: TGTGCCAGCAGTGAGAAAGGACAGGTTCATGAAGCTTTCTTT.

This sequence joins TRBV9 and TRBJ2-7, with TRBD2 identical over 11 bases. The V gene end was trimmed by 5 bases and the J gene end by 3 bases; junction bases not matched to a gene: 4. The CDR3 sequence is 14 residues long. Germline V CDR1 and CDR2: SGDLS, YYNGEE. CDR3 in DNA: TGTGCCAGCAGTCCCGGGACTAGCGGCTACGAGCAGTACTTC. Encoded protein: CASSPGTSGYEQYF. Together with reference TRBV9 and TRBJ2-7, the CDR3 gives the full variable domain: DSGVTQTPKHLITATGQRVTLRCSPRSGDLSVYWYQQSLDQGLQFLIQYYNGEERAKGNILERFSAQQFPDLHSELNLSSLELGDSALYFCASSPGTSGYEQYFGPGTRLTVT.

V gene TRBV9 combines with J gene TRBJ2-3, with 11 bases identical to TRBD2. V dropped 3 bases and J dropped 5; count of bases not matched to a gene: 2. The CDR3 length is 14 residues. Germline V gene lookup returns CDR1 SGDLS and CDR2 YYNGEE. The CDR3 is CASSALAGGDTQYF. CDR3 in DNA: TGTGCCAGCAGCGCCCTAGCGGGAGGAGATACGCAGTATTTT.

The CDR3: CASQDRNTGELFF. CDR3 nucleotides: TGTGCCAGTCAGGACAGGAACACCGGGGAGCTGTTTTTT. The chain employs TRBV27 and TRBJ2-2, with D possibly TRBD1 on 6 matching bases. The V end lost 9 bases, the J end lost 1 base, and 9 bases lay between the germline ends. The CDR3 consists of 13 residues. Germline CDR1 MNHEY, CDR2 SMNVEV (reference sequence).

The J gene is TRBJ2-5, the V gene TRBV6-1; no firm D call. Trimming pared 2 bases from V and 2 bases from J, leaving 3 bases between. From germline, CDR1 is MNHNS and CDR2 SASEGT. The CDR3 is made up of 12 amino acids. This chain's CDR3 is CASSEQQETQYF. The DNA for the CDR3 is TGTGCCAGCAGTGAACAGCAAGAGACCCAGTACTTC.

The V call is TRBV5-1, the J call TRBJ2-5, with D possibly matching TRBD1 (5 bases). This CDR3 spans 15 amino acids. Between the trimmed V and J ends, which lost 3 bases and 1 base, there was a span of 13 bases. Germline values: CDR1 SGHRS, CDR2 YFSETQ. The CDR3 reads CASSSQGFPQETQYF. For the CDR3, the DNA is TGCGCCAGCAGCTCCCAGGGATTCCCCCAAGAGACCCAGTACTTC.